These 29 T cell receptor beta chains were sequenced from one sample in a study of a mutant IDH1 vaccine in newly diagnosed glioma. Described time point: week 35, safety follow-up. Each dose delivered 300 ug of mutant IDH1 20-mer peptide subcutaneously with imiquimod. The data were produced by immunoSEQ multiplex PCR, yet TCRdb's version contains in-frame clones alone and is incomplete. The table records over 55,000 clones, 81% of them present only once. Their recognized antigens are unknown. The sample here was PBMCs, taken from a glioma patient whose treatment included an IDH1 peptide vaccine. The receptors shown here come from a man in his forties with glioma.

This clone was observed a handful of times. The chain combines TRBV7-3 with TRBJ2-7, with a weak D call TRBD2 (5 bases). This CDR3 contains 13 residues. CDR1 is SGHTA and CDR2 is FQGTGA in the germline V gene. The V gene lost 0 bases and the J gene lost 6 bases, with 9 bases spanning the gap. CDR3 sequence: CASSLTTTSEQYF. In nucleotides, the CDR3 is TGTGCCAGCAGCTTAACGACTACCAGCGAGCAGTACTTC. Based on the CDR3 plus reference TRBV7-3 and TRBJ2-7, the full variable domain is GAGVSQTPSNKVTEKGKYVELRCDPISGHTALYWYRQSLGQGPEFLIYFQGTGAADDSGLPNDRFFAVRPEGSVSTLKIQRTERGDSAVYLCASSLTTTSEQYFGPGTRLTVT.

The chain recombines TRBV18 with TRBJ2-5; tentative D call: TRBD2 (5 bases). The germline gives CDR1 KGHSH, CDR2 LQKENI. The CDR3 contains 13 residues. Trimming stripped 1 base from V and 4 bases from J, with 7 bases between. CDR3 sequence reads: CASSPRAGETQYF. CDR3 DNA: TGTGCCAGCTCACCACGTGCGGGAGAGACCCAGTACTTC.

V gene TRBV7-2 combines with J gene TRBJ1-4, with 8 bases identical to TRBD1. This CDR3 region has 17 residues. Germline assignment: CDR1 SGHTA and CDR2 FQGNSA. Trimming removed 1 base from V and 8 bases from J; junction bases left unmatched: 12. The CDR3 loop reads CASSLGRSGGVWEKLFF. In DNA form, the CDR3 reads TGTGCCAGCAGCTTAGGGAGGTCAGGGGGCGTTTGGGAAAAACTGTTTTTT.

This chain links TRBV10-3 with TRBJ2-5; 10 bases agree with TRBD2. The germline V gene has CDR1 ENHRY and CDR2 SYGVKD. The trim removed 6 bases at V and 2 bases at J, leaving 6 bases unmatched. The CDR3 spans 15 residues. The CDR3 nucleotides read TGTGCCATCAGGGGAGCGGGGGGGCAACAAGAGACCCAGTACTTC. Translation gives CAIRGAGGQQETQYF.

The rearrangement joins TRBV4-3 to TRBJ2-2; no reliable D call. Germline CDR1 is LGHNA and CDR2 is YSLEER. V shed 4 bases and J shed 0 bases, with 6 bases lying between them. The CDR3 contains 14 residues. CDR3 bases: TGCGCCAGCAGCCGCAACTCGAACACCGGGGAGCTGTTTTTT. It is translated as CASSRNSNTGELFF.

The chain recombines TRBV10-1 with TRBJ1-1, with a possible D match to TRBD1 (5 bases). CDR1 is WNHNN and CDR2 is SYGVQD in the germline V gene (reference sequence). There are 14 residues in the CDR3. Deletions cut 3 bases from V and 1 base from J, with 9 bases between. CDR3 DNA: TGCGCCAGCAGTGAACACAGGACGAACACTGAAGCTTTCTTT. This encodes CASSEHRTNTEAFF.

The chain is built from TRBV9 and TRBJ2-5; 7 bases fit TRBD1. The germline V gene has CDR1 SGDLS and CDR2 YYNGEE. This CDR3 region has 14 residues. V lost 4 bases to trimming and J lost 2 bases; unmatched junction nucleotides: 5. The CDR3 DNA reads TGTGCCAGCAGCCCAGGGGACAGACAAGAGACCCAGTACTTC. Its protein is CASSPGDRQETQYF.

The chain recombines TRBV27 with TRBJ2-2, with D possibly matching TRBD2 (7 bases). The CDR3 loop spans 16 amino acids. Germline V gives CDR1 MNHEY, CDR2 SMNVEV (reference sequence). Trimming stripped 7 bases from V and 5 bases from J, with 20 bases between. Written as DNA, the CDR3 is TGTGCCAGCAACATTGGGGGGGGCTACGGGACCGGGGAGCTGTTTTTT. Its protein is CASNIGGGYGTGELFF.

The chain has TRBV7-9 and TRBJ2-2; D not certain. V was trimmed by 0 bases and J by 1 base, leaving 9 bases between them. Germline assignment: CDR1 SEHNR and CDR2 FQNEAQ (reference sequence). This CDR3 has 16 amino acids. CDR3 amino acids: CASSLAVLGNTGELFF. The DNA of the CDR3 is TGTGCCAGCAGCTTAGCGGTCTTGGGGAACACCGGGGAGCTGTTTTTT.

The chain combines TRBV2 with TRBJ2-7, with TRBD1 identical over 7 bases. This CDR3 comprises 16 residues. Germline V CDR1 and CDR2: SNHLY, FYNNEI. The V and J ends lost 6 bases and 0 bases, in that order; junction bases with no gene match: 11. Here the CDR3 DNA reads TGTGCCAGCAGGGGCGCGGACAGGCTGCCCTCCTACGAGCAGTACTTC. It is translated as CASRGADRLPSYEQYF.

This chain uses TRBV7-2 with TRBJ2-7; TRBD1 aligns across 12 bases. Germline loops: CDR1 SGHTA, CDR2 FQGNSA. V gave up 5 bases and J gave up 0 bases; unmatched junction bases: 5. CDR3 length: 16 amino acids. The CDR3: CASSVGQGAASYEQYF. DNA for the CDR3: TGTGCCAGCAGCGTGGGACAGGGGGCCGCCTCCTACGAGCAGTACTTC.

This clone was observed a handful of times. The chain employs TRBV5-1 and TRBJ1-1; D perhaps matches TRBD1 (6 bases). This CDR3 spans 15 amino acids. CDR1 is SGHRS, CDR2 YFSETQ, per germline. The V end lost 0 bases, the J end lost 6 bases, and 15 bases lay between the germline ends. CDR3 in amino acids: CASSLDGRGLSEAFF. For the CDR3, the DNA is TGCGCCAGCAGCTTGGATGGCAGGGGTTTATCTGAAGCTTTCTTT. Supplemented by reference TRBV5-1 and TRBJ1-1, the full variable domain reads KAGVTQTPRYLIKTRGQQVTLSCSPISGHRSVSWYQQTPGQGLQFLFEYFSETQRNKGNFPGRFSGRQFSNSRSEMNVSTLELGDSALYLCASSLDGRGLSEAFFGQGTRLTVV.

The chain joins TRBV5-1 to TRBJ2-5; D is unresolved. The CDR3 has 12 residues. Trimming cost V 6 bases and J 0 bases, with 6 bases left between them. CDR1 is SGHRS and CDR2 is YFSETQ in the germline V gene. The CDR3 DNA sequence: TGCGCCAGCACGCCTAACCAAGAGACCCAGTACTTC. It translates to CASTPNQETQYF.

This chain links TRBV28 with TRBJ2-3, with TRBD2 matching 10 bases. The J segment lost 6 bases and the V segment lost 0 bases, leaving 9 bases of the junction unmatched. The V gene's germline CDR1 is MDHEN and CDR2 SYDVKM. CDR3 length: 17 residues. The CDR3 sequence: CASSLWGSGRAADTQYF. In DNA, the CDR3 is TGTGCCAGCAGTTTATGGGGCAGCGGGAGGGCCGCGGATACGCAGTATTTT. Full variable domain (remainder filled in from reference TRBV28 and TRBJ2-3): DVKVTQSSRYLVKRTGEKVFLECVQDMDHENMFWYRQDPGLGLRLIYFSYDVKMKEKGDIPEGYSVSREKKERFSLILESASTNQTSMYLCASSLWGSGRAADTQYFGPGTRLTVL.

This chain joins TRBV5-1 and TRBJ2-2; 8 positions agree with TRBD1. The junction had 7 bases not matched to a gene; V was cut back by 0 bases and J by 3 bases. From germline, CDR1 is SGHRS and CDR2 YFSETQ. CDR3 size: 17 residues. In nucleotides, the CDR3 is TGCGCCAGCAGCTTGGTCCCAGGGGGCGGATACACCGGGGAGCTGTTTTTT. Translating gives CASSLVPGGGYTGELFF.

The V gene is TRBV6-6, the J gene TRBJ2-3; no clear D gene. Trimming stripped 6 bases from V and 0 bases from J, with 10 bases between. Germline values: CDR1 MNHNY, CDR2 SVGAGI (reference sequence). CDR3 length: 14 amino acids. The CDR3 nucleotides are TGTGCCAGCAGCACGGGTTCTAGCACAGATACGCAGTATTTT. Translation gives CASSTGSSTDTQYF.

This clone has only one observation. The rearrangement uses TRBV7-2 and TRBJ1-5; a possible D gene is TRBD1 (6 bases). CDR1 is SGHTA, CDR2 FQGNSA, per germline. V lost 4 bases and J 6 bases, leaving 16 bases between the germline ends. The CDR3 extends over 15 amino acids. This CDR3 reads CASSSQGGSGQPQHF. CDR3 DNA sequence: TGTGCCAGCAGCTCCCAAGGGGGGTCGGGTCAGCCCCAGCATTTT.

V gene TRBV18 combines with J gene TRBJ1-2; D unresolved. This CDR3 spans 15 amino acids. Trimming pared 5 bases from V and 0 bases from J, leaving 13 bases between. Germline V gene data show CDR1 as KGHSH and CDR2 as LQKENI. This CDR3 reads CASSAALIANYGYTF. As DNA, the CDR3 is TGTGCCAGCTCAGCGGCTTTGATAGCTAACTATGGCTACACCTTC.

V and J are TRBV10-2 and TRBJ1-1; no definite D call. From germline, CDR1 is WSHSY and CDR2 SAAADI. The CDR3 covers 13 residues. The ends were cut back, 6 bases at V and 0 bases at J, with 8 bases in the middle. The CDR3 reads CASSQRMNTEAFF. In DNA form, the CDR3 reads TGCGCCAGCAGCCAACGGATGAACACTGAAGCTTTCTTT.

CDR3 residues: CASSHYRAVIGAGTGELFF. CDR3 DNA sequence: TGCGCCAGCAGCCATTACAGGGCGGTAATCGGGGCGGGCACCGGGGAGCTGTTTTTT. The chain carries TRBV4-3 and TRBJ2-2; D perhaps matches TRBD1 (6 bases). Germline CDR1 LGHNA, CDR2 YSLEER. V lost 3 bases, J lost 4 bases, and 24 bases lay in between. The length of the CDR3 is 19 residues.

The rearrangement uses TRBV10-3 and TRBJ1-5; 9 positions match TRBD1. Per germline, CDR1 ENHRY and CDR2 SYGVKD. Unmatched junction bases numbered 8, after V lost 9 bases and J lost 5 bases. The CDR3 is 14 amino acids. Here the CDR3 DNA reads TGTGCCATTGGGACAGGGAGGCCCCATCAGCCCCAGCATTTT. As protein: CAIGTGRPHQPQHF.

This clone was found a few times. The chain has TRBV6-5 and TRBJ1-3, with D uncertain. CDR1 and CDR2 from the germline V gene are MNHEY and SVGAGI. The CDR3 runs to 11 residues. V shed 5 bases and J shed 4 bases, with 3 bases lying between them. The DNA of the CDR3 is TGTGCCAGCAGTGAAGGAAACACCATATATTTT. This gives the protein CASSEGNTIYF.

The rearrangement uses TRBV7-2 and TRBJ2-2; unclear D gene. Between the trimmed V and J ends, which lost 5 bases and 7 bases, there was a span of 11 bases. Germline CDR1 and CDR2: SGHTA and FQGNSA. The CDR3 runs to 13 residues. The CDR3 nucleotides are TGTGCCAGCAGCCCTGACACTGGCGGGGAGCTGTTTTTT. Protein product: CASSPDTGGELFF.

This clone was seen a single time. CDR3 region: CASSQDPGYGYTF. The DNA of the CDR3 is TGTGCCAGCAGCCAAGATCCGGGTTATGGCTACACCTTC. The chain recombines TRBV4-2 with TRBJ1-2; D gene uncertain. The V gene lost 0 bases and the J gene lost 5 bases, with 7 bases spanning the gap. CDR1 is LGHNA and CDR2 is YNFKEQ in the germline V gene. CDR3 length: 13 amino acids.

The rearrangement uses TRBV9 and TRBJ1-1; D may be TRBD1 (6 bases). Trimming took off 4 bases at V and 4 bases at J, with 11 bases between the two ends. CDR1 is SGDLS, CDR2 YYNGEE, per germline. The length of the CDR3 is 13 residues. CDR3 DNA sequence: TGTGCCAGCAGCCCAACGGGGGCCACTGAAGCTTTCTTT. The encoded protein is CASSPTGATEAFF.

This chain joins TRBV10-3 and TRBJ1-6; D ambiguous. CDR1 is ENHRY and CDR2 is SYGVKD in the germline V gene. The CDR3 totals 11 residues. Between the trimmed V and J ends, which lost 2 bases and 11 bases, there was a span of 4 bases. The CDR3 region is CAISEAPPLHF. CDR3 nucleotide sequence: TGTGCCATCAGTGAGGCCCCACCCCTCCACTTT.

This clone has just one count. The chain employs TRBV7-2 and TRBJ2-5; 8 bases agree with TRBD2. The CDR3 is 16 amino acids. Germline CDR1 SGHTA, CDR2 FQGNSA. V lost 5 bases, J lost 4 bases, and 12 bases stayed unmatched. The CDR3 loop is CASSPPGLGVPETQYF. The CDR3 DNA reads TGTGCCAGCAGCCCGCCGGGACTAGGAGTCCCAGAGACCCAGTACTTC.

This rearrangement joins TRBV30 to TRBJ2-7; tentative D call: TRBD1 (6 bases). The CDR3 is 13 amino acids. Germline values: CDR1 GTSNPN, CDR2 SVGIG (reference sequence). V lost 4 bases, J lost 7 bases, and 17 bases lay in between. The CDR3 DNA sequence: TGTGCCTGGATTACAGGGTCAGGGTCTGAGCAGTACTTC. Translating it yields CAWITGSGSEQYF.

The rearrangement links TRBV10-3 to TRBJ2-4; perhaps TRBD1 as D (6 bases). The CDR3 totals 13 residues. The germline CDR1 and CDR2 sequences are ENHRY and SYGVKD. V lost 0 bases and J lost 10, with 10 bases in between. As DNA, the CDR3 is TGTGCCATCAGTGAGTCGACAGGAGCTATTCAGTACTTC. Amino acids: CAISESTGAIQYF.